The 21 T cell receptor beta chains below come from one sample, sequenced in a study of post-analysis software for immune sequencing data. General study results and limits: Patients had higher frequencies than controls of a few TRBV segments, including TRBV5-6, TRBV5-1 and TRBV20-1.

TCR beta cDNA libraries included unique molecular identifiers. TCRdb itself ran the PCR reads through MiXCR, one entry per CDR3 protein. The sample includes fewer than 850,000 distinct CDR3 sequences, approximately 44% of them seen just once. Their recognized antigens are unknown. Sequenced sample: blood. The receptors here all came from a girl aged 10 to 17 with multiple sclerosis.

This clonotype has just a few counts. The chain uses TRBV7-9 and TRBJ1-1; D unclear. The V gene lost 3 bases and the J gene lost 5 bases, with 13 bases spanning the gap. The CDR3 runs 14 residues. Germline loops: CDR1 SEHNR, CDR2 FQNEAQ (reference sequence). The CDR3 coding sequence is TGTGCCAGCAGCTTTGGTTTACTTGGTACTGAAGCTTTCTTT. It specifies CASSFGLLGTEAFF.

There are a few counts of this clonotype. The chain links TRBV15 to TRBJ2-7, with 7 bases fitting TRBD1. The CDR3 totals 14 residues. The germline V gene has CDR1 LNHNV and CDR2 YYDKDF (reference sequence). V was pared by 8 bases and J by 1 base, with 8 bases of the junction left unmatched. The CDR3 region has the DNA TGTGCCACCGGCGCCGAGACAGGGTCCTACGAGCAGTACTTC. Translated, it gives CATGAETGSYEQYF.

This clonotype was seen a few times. The V gene is TRBV12-3 or TRBV12-4, the J gene TRBJ1-2, with D perhaps matching TRBD1 (5 bases). The CDR3 has 14 residues. Trimming stripped 5 bases from V and 5 bases from J, with 15 bases between. The CDR3 is CASSTQVQLYGYTF. In nucleotides, the CDR3 is TGTGCCAGCAGTACACAGGTCCAACTTTATGGCTACACCTTC.

This clonotype came up a few times. The V gene is TRBV4-3, the J gene TRBJ2-6, with D perhaps matching TRBD2 (5 bases). V was shortened by 1 base and J by 9 bases, with 10 bases between the two germline ends. The V gene's germline CDR1 is LGHNA and CDR2 YSLEER. The CDR3 runs 14 residues. The CDR3 DNA reads TGCGCCAGCAGCCAAGGGACCGAGGGCAACGTCCTGACTTTC. Amino acid sequence: CASSQGTEGNVLTF.

As regards this clonotype: The junction differs from germline at one of its ends, possibly a read error. The chain links TRBV5-8 to TRBJ2-7, with D possibly TRBD1 on 5 matching bases. TRBJ2-4 explains the end of the DNA better; the J call may be wrong. Germline CDR1 SGHTS, CDR2 YDEGEE. This CDR3 is built from 13 residues. CDR3 residues: CAGSPDSLDIQYF. For the CDR3, the DNA is TGTGCCGGCAGCCCCGACAGTCTGGACATTCAGTACTTC.

This clonotype was detected once. V and J are TRBV9 and TRBJ2-1; no definite D call. V was shortened by 4 bases and J by 2 bases, with 16 bases between the two germline ends. Germline V gives CDR1 SGDLS, CDR2 YYNGEE. CDR3 length: 16 residues. CDR3 residues: CASSPAPSWAYNEQFF. The CDR3 nucleotides read TGTGCCAGCAGCCCGGCCCCTAGTTGGGCCTACAATGAGCAGTTCTTC.

This clonotype showed up just a few times. The V gene is TRBV20-1, the J gene TRBJ2-1; unclear D gene. V was clipped by 6 bases and J by 12 bases, with 15 bases between them. This CDR3 has 11 residues. Looked up from germline, CDR1 is DFQATT and CDR2 is SNEGSKA (reference sequence). In DNA, the CDR3 is TGCAGTGCGGGTCACTTTCTCGGGCAGTTCTTC. Amino acids: CSAGHFLGQFF.

The rearrangement links TRBV29-1 to TRBJ2-3; TRBD2 is a possible D gene (6 bases). CDR1 SQVTM and CDR2 ANQGSEA come from the germline V gene. V shed 1 base and J shed 5 bases, with 10 bases lying between them. The CDR3 extends over 13 amino acids. The chain's CDR3 is CSVEAGEVDTQYF. CDR3 sequence (DNA): TGCAGCGTTGAAGCGGGAGAAGTAGATACGCAGTATTTT.

This clonotype has only a few counts. The chain employs TRBV6-5 and TRBJ2-4; 7 bases are a match to TRBD1. The germline V gene encodes CDR1 MNHEY and CDR2 SVGAGI. J was trimmed by 6 bases and V by 0 bases; bases with no gene match: 8. The CDR3 totals 16 residues. CDR3 sequence (DNA): TGTGCCAGCAGTTACTCAAACCGGCAGGGGGTAAACATTCAGTACTTC. Its protein is CASSYSNRQGVNIQYF.

The genes are TRBV7-9 and TRBJ1-2, with TRBD1 matching over 9 bases. The junction had 2 bases not matched to a gene; V was cut back by 1 base and J by 2 bases. The CDR3 is 15 amino acids. Germline CDR1 is SEHNR and CDR2 is FQNEAQ (reference sequence). The CDR3 spells CASSLVGTGNYGYTF. CDR3 DNA: TGTGCCAGCAGCTTAGTGGGGACAGGGAACTATGGCTACACCTTC.

This clonotype occurred a few times. The V and J genes are TRBV29-1 and TRBJ2-3; 7 nucleotides match TRBD1. Trimming removed 1 base from V and 6 bases from J; junction bases left unmatched: 16. CDR1 and CDR2 from the germline V gene are SQVTM and ANQGSEA. The CDR3 loop spans 17 amino acids. The CDR3 nucleotides read TGCAGCGTTGAAGGGGTGGTGGGGACAGTTCGTGCGGATACGCAGTATTTT. Residues: CSVEGVVGTVRADTQYF.

The chain carries TRBV6-6 and TRBJ2-1; 10 bases match TRBD1. V lost 0 bases to trimming and J lost 2 bases; unmatched junction nucleotides: 4. Germline CDR1 is MNHNY and CDR2 is SVGAGI (reference sequence). The CDR3 covers 17 residues. CDR3 loop: CASSYSPGTGAYNEQFF. For the CDR3, the DNA is TGTGCCAGCAGTTACTCCCCCGGGACAGGGGCCTACAATGAGCAGTTCTTC.

The chain employs TRBV29-1 and TRBJ1-1; the D gene is possibly TRBD1 (5 bases). The V end lost 0 bases, the J end lost 3 bases, and 17 bases lay between the germline ends. Germline assignment: CDR1 SQVTM and CDR2 ANQGSEA. CDR3 size: 16 residues. CDR3 sequence reads: CSVEDLGRGDDTEAFF. The CDR3 region has the DNA TGCAGCGTTGAAGATCTAGGACGGGGGGACGACACTGAAGCTTTCTTT.

J is TRBJ2-1 and V is TRBV7-3; D is perhaps TRBD2 (7 bases). The J call could be wrong; TRBJ2-7 is a better fit for the DNA end. Germline CDR1 is SGHTA and CDR2 is FQGTGA. The CDR3 covers 14 residues. CDR3 sequence (DNA): TGTGCCAGCAGCTTACGGCGGGGGCACAATGAGCAGTACTTC. Its protein is CASSLRRGHNEQYF.

A few counts support this clonotype. The chain has TRBV14 and TRBJ2-7, with 8 bases matching TRBD2. This CDR3 is built from 15 residues. Germline CDR1 SGHDN, CDR2 FVKESK. The ends lost 4 bases at V and 4 bases at J; junction bases unmatched: 9. The CDR3 sequence is CASSPRAAGGYEQYF. The CDR3 DNA reads TGTGCCAGCAGCCCCCGGGCCGCGGGAGGTTACGAGCAGTACTTC.

This clonotype occurred a few times. The chain is built from TRBV4-3 and TRBJ2-7; 9 nucleotides match TRBD2. CDR3 length equals 15 residues. Per germline, CDR1 LGHNA and CDR2 YSLEER. V shed 4 bases, J shed 0 bases, and the junction held 4 bases outside the gene matches. The CDR3: CASSPSGGLSYEQYF. DNA of the CDR3: TGCGCCAGCAGCCCGAGCGGGGGGCTCTCCTACGAGCAGTACTTC.

This clonotype appeared a single time. V gene TRBV7-2 combines with J gene TRBJ2-1, with TRBD1 identical over 7 bases. The J segment lost 15 bases and the V segment lost 3 bases, leaving 8 bases of the junction unmatched. Germline CDR1 is SGHTA and CDR2 is FQGNSA. The CDR3 extends over 12 amino acids. CDR3 coding DNA: TGTGCCAGCAGCTTCGGCCGGGACAGCGGGTTCTTC. This sequence encodes CASSFGRDSGFF.

The gene calls are TRBV7-2 and TRBJ1-2, with D unresolved. CDR3 length: 14 amino acids. V was shortened by 2 bases and J by 4 bases, with 11 bases between the two germline ends. The V gene's germline CDR1 is SGHTA and CDR2 FQGNSA. The CDR3 loop is CASSLSGEVYGYTF. CDR3 nucleotides: TGTGCCAGCAGCTTAAGTGGGGAGGTCTATGGCTACACCTTC. The variable domain in full, with the rest retrieved from reference TRBV7-2 and TRBJ1-2, is GAGVSQSPSNKVTEKGKDVELRCDPISGHTALYWYRQSLGQGLEFLIYFQGNSAPDKSGLPSDRFSAERTGGSVSTLTIQRTQQEDSAVYLCASSLSGEVYGYTFGSGTRLTVV.

The J gene is TRBJ2-3, the V gene TRBV24-1, with D possibly matching TRBD1 (5 bases). The CDR3 is 16 residues long. V dropped 4 bases and J dropped 2 bases, with 15 bases sitting between them. Germline CDR1 KGHDR, CDR2 SFDVKD. The CDR3 loop reads CATSDPTEASTDTQYF. For the CDR3, the DNA is TGTGCCACCAGTGACCCGACAGAGGCCTCCACAGATACGCAGTATTTT.

The CDR3: CASSLDGGYREQYF. CDR3 coding DNA: TGTGCCAGCAGCCTCGACGGGGGCTATCGCGAGCAGTACTTC. V and J are TRBV6-2 or TRBV6-3 and TRBJ2-7, with D tentatively TRBD1 or TRBD2 (6 bases each). Germline lookup yields CDR1 MNHEY and CDR2 SVGEGT. There are 14 residues in the CDR3. Trimming pared 6 bases from V and 6 bases from J, leaving 18 bases between.

This sequence joins TRBV11-2 and TRBJ2-3; D may be TRBD2 (5 bases). Germline CDR1 reads SGHAT; CDR2 reads FQNNGV. This CDR3 comprises 13 residues. V was clipped by 5 bases and J by 10 bases, with 16 bases between them. Here the CDR3 DNA reads TGTGCCAGCAGCACCCGCGCGGAGGTATCGCAGTATTTT. Its translation is CASSTRAEVSQYF. The full variable domain, completed using reference TRBV11-2 and TRBJ2-3, is EAGVAQSPRYKIIEKRQSVAFWCNPISGHATLYWYQQILGQGPKLLIQFQNNGVVDDSQLPKDRFSAERLKGVDSTLKIQPAKLEDSAVYLCASSTRAEVSQYFGPGTRLTVL.